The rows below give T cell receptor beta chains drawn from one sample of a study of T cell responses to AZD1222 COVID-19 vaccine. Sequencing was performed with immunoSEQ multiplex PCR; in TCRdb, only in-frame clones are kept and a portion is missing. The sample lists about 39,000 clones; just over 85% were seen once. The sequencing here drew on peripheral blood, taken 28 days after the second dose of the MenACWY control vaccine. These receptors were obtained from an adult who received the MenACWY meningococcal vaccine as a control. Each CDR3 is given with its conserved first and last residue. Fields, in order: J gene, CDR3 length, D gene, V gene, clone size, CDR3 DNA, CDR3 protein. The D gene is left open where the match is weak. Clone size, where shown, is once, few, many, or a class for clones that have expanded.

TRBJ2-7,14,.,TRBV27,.,TGTGCCAGCAGTTTCGGCGGATCCCCCTACGAGCAGTACTTC,CASSFGGSPYEQYF
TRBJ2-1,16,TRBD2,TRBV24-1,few,TGTGCCACCAGCACCCTTCTAGCGGGAGGAGGGGATGAGCAGTTCTTC,CATSTLLAGGGDEQFF
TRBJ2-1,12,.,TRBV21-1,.,TGTGCCAGCAGCAAACTAGGGAATGAGCAGTTCTTC,CASSKLGNEQFF
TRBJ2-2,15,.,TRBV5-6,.,TGTGCCAGCTTCCAGGGGTGGGGTAACACCGGGGAGCTGTTTTTT,CASFQGWGNTGELFF
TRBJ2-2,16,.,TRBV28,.,TGTGCCAGCATCCCCCTAAATCCCAAAAACACCGGGGAGCTGTTTTTT,CASIPLNPKNTGELFF
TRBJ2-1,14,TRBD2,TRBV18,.,TGTGCCAGCTCACCACAGCGGGAGACCCATGAGCAGTTCTTC,CASSPQRETHEQFF
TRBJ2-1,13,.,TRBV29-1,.,TGCAGCGTTGAACGGGGGGCTCGGAATGAGCAGTTCTTC,CSVERGARNEQFF
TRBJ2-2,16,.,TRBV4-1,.,TGCGCCAGCAGACGGGAGAGCCTCGCGAACACCGGGGAGCTGTTTTTT,CASRRESLANTGELFF
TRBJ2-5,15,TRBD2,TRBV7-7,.,TGTGCTAGCAGCTTAGTTTCTGCGGGAGGGGAGACCCAGTACTTC,CASSLVSAGGETQYF
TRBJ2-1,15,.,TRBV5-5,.,TGTGCCAGCAGCCTCGGGGGCCCAATATTGGATGAGCAGTTCTTC,CASSLGGPILDEQFF
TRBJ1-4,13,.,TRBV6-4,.,TGTGCCAGCAGGACAGGAAGTAATGAAAAACTGTTTTTT,CASRTGSNEKLFF
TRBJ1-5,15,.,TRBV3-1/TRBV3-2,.,TGTGCCAGCAGCCAAGACCCCAGGGGATTCAGCCCCAGCCATTTT,CASSQDPRGFSPSHF
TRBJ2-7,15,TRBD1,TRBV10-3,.,TGTGCCATCAGTGGGGGTGAGGGGGCAAGCTACGAGCAGTACTTC,CAISGGEGASYEQYF
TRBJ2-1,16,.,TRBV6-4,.,TGTGCCAGCAGTGACAGAGTAGGGTCGGGTCGGAATGAGCAGTTCTTC,CASSDRVGSGRNEQFF
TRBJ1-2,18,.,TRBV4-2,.,TGTGCCAGCAGCCAAGAGGGCACGACTCACCCTTACAACTATGGCTACACCTTC,CASSQEGTTHPYNYGYTF
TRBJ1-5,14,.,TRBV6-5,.,TGTGCCAGCAGTTTCCAGACAGGCCATCAGCCCCAGCATTTT,CASSFQTGHQPQHF
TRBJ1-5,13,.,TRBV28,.,TGTGCCAGCCGGTCAGGGGAGGGTAGGCCCCAGCATTTT,CASRSGEGRPQHF
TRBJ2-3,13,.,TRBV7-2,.,TGTGCCAGCCGCAGGGGAATGACAGATACGCAGTATTTT,CASRRGMTDTQYF
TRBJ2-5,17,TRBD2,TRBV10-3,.,TGTGCCATCAGCCGAGGACTAGCGGGAGGGTTGCCAGAGACCCAGTACTTC,CAISRGLAGGLPETQYF
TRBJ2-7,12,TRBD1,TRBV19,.,TGTGCCAGTTCGGACAGGGGGCTTGAGCAGTACTTC,CASSDRGLEQYF
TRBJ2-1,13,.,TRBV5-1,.,TGCGCCAGCAGCAACCCGAGCAGGAACGAGCAGTTCTTC,CASSNPSRNEQFF
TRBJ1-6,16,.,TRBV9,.,TGTGCCAGCAGCTCCCGCGCCAGGGTAGGAAAATCACCCCTCCACTTT,CASSSRARVGKSPLHF
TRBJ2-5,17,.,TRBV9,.,TGTGCCAGCAGCGTAGGGGGTGGTTCCGGGACACGGGAGACCCAGTACTTC,CASSVGGGSGTRETQYF
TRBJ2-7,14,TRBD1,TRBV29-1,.,TGCAGCGTTGTACGGGGGACAGGTGCCTACGAGCAGTACTTC,CSVVRGTGAYEQYF
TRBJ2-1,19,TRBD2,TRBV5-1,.,TGCGCCAGCAGCTGGGGACTAGCGGGAGGGCCAGTCTCCTTGAATGAGCAGTTCTTC,CASSWGLAGGPVSLNEQFF
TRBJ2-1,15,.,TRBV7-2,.,TGTGCCAGCAGCAATACGGAGCGGTCCTACAATGAGCAGTTCTTC,CASSNTERSYNEQFF
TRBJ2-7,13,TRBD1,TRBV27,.,TGTGCCAGCAGCCGAACAGGGGCCTACGAGCAGTACTTC,CASSRTGAYEQYF
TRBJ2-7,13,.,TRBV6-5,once,TGTGCCATACGATCAGGGTTCCCGGCCGAGCAGTACTTC,CAIRSGFPAEQYF
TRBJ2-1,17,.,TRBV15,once,TGTGCCACCAGCAGACATAAGTTGGCAGGGGTTTTGAATGAGCAGTTCTTC,CATSRHKLAGVLNEQFF
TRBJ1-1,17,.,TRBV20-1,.,TGCAGTGCTAGTTTCCCGGGCCCCATTACTTTTAACACTGAAGCTTTCTTT,CSASFPGPITFNTEAFF
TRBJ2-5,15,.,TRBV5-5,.,TGTGCCAGCAGCTCGCGAGTGGTTGTGGGGGAGACCCAGTACTTC,CASSSRVVVGETQYF
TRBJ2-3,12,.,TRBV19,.,TGTGCCAGTAGCGTTAGCACAGATACGCAGTATTTT,CASSVSTDTQYF
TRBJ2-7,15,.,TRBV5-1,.,TGCGCCAGCAGCTTGGCCGGGGCTAGCTCCTACGAGCAGTACTTC,CASSLAGASSYEQYF
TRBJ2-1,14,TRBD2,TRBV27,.,TGTGCCAGCAGCGGACTAGCGGGAGTAAGGGAGCAGTTCTTC,CASSGLAGVREQFF
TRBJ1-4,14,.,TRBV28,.,TGTGCCAGCAGTCCTGACAGGAATTACGAAAAACTGTTTTTT,CASSPDRNYEKLFF
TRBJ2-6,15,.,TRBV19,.,TGTGCCAGTAATCAGGAGACTGCTGGGGCCAACGTCCTGACTTTC,CASNQETAGANVLTF
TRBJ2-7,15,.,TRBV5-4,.,TGTGCCAGCAGCTTGATGGGATCTCGCTCCTACGAGCAGTACTTC,CASSLMGSRSYEQYF
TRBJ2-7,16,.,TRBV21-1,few,TGTGCCAGCAGCAAAGGAGGTAGCGGGGACTCCTACGAGCAGTACTTC,CASSKGGSGDSYEQYF
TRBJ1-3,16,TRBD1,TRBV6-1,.,TGTGCCAGCAGTGCGGGACAGGGGGCCACTGGAAACACCATATATTTT,CASSAGQGATGNTIYF
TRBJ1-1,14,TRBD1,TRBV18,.,TGTGCCAGCTCATCGGGACAGGGGGTCACTGAAGCTTTCTTT,CASSSGQGVTEAFF
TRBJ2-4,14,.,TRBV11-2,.,TGTGCCAGCAGCCCCCTGACTAGTTCGAACATTCAGTACTTC,CASSPLTSSNIQYF
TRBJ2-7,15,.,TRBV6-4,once,TGTGCCAGCAGTGACTCTTATGGTGTGGGCCACGAGCAGTACTTC,CASSDSYGVGHEQYF
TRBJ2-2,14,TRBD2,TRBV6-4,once,TGTGCCAGCAGTGACCAAGCGGGAATAGGGGAGCTGTTTTTT,CASSDQAGIGELFF
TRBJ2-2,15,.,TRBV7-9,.,TGTGCCAGCAGCCCGACAGCGCCGAACACCGGGGAGCTGTTTTTT,CASSPTAPNTGELFF
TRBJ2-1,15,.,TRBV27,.,TGTGCCAGCAGTTTAAGATCGCGAAACGGCAATGAGCAGTTCTTC,CASSLRSRNGNEQFF
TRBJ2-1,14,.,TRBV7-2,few,TGTGCCAGCAGCTTGGTACTAGATCTCAATGAGCAGTTCTTC,CASSLVLDLNEQFF
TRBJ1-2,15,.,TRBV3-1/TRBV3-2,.,TGTGCCAGCAGCCAAGTAGGGGGGGCGGAAGGTGGCTACACCTTC,CASSQVGGAEGGYTF
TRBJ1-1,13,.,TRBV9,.,TGTGCCAGCAGCGCCCTTCAGTCTAACGAAGCTTTCTTT,CASSALQSNEAFF
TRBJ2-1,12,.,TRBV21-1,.,TGTGCCACCACGGTCCTCCGGGGTGAGCAGTTCTTC,CATTVLRGEQFF
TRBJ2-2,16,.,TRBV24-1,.,TGTGCCACCAGTGATGAGAGGCGGGAGAACACCGGGGAGCTGTTTTTT,CATSDERRENTGELFF
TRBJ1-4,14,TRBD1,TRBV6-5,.,TGTGCCAGCAAGACAGGGTACGAGGGGGAAAAACTGTTTTTT,CASKTGYEGEKLFF
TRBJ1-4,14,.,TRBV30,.,TGTGCCTGGAGTGTACAGGACCTCAATGAAAAACTGTTTTTT,CAWSVQDLNEKLFF
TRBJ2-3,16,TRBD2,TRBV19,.,TGTGCCAGTAGTATAGGCGGTAGCGGGAGGCCAGATACGCAGTATTTT,CASSIGGSGRPDTQYF
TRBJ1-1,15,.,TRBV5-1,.,TGCGCCAGCAGCTTGGAATTCGGCGGGGGGACTGAAGCTTTCTTT,CASSLEFGGGTEAFF
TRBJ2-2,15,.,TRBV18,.,TGTGCCAGCTCACCACCGACAGGGAACACCGGGGAGCTGTTTTTT,CASSPPTGNTGELFF
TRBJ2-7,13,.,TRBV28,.,TGTGCCAGCAGTAGGGGACCGATCTACGAGCAGTACTTC,CASSRGPIYEQYF
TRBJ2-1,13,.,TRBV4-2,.,TGTGCCAGCAGCCAAGATCCGGGCTATGAGCAGTTCTTC,CASSQDPGYEQFF